The 16 T cell receptor beta chains in this list originate from one sample, sequenced in a study of glioma-infiltrating T cells after dendritic cell vaccination (dated by TCRdb to the mid-2010s). Library construction relied on the immunoSEQ multiplex PCR assay. The table comes from immuneACCESS by way of TCRdb, which keeps in-frame sequences with V and J called. Part of the clones is missing from these tables; in studies checked, under half for an unresolved V gene and the rest for unknown reasons. This sample holds approximately 100,000 clones; roughly 80% were observed only once. The ten largest account for approximately 12% of the sample. Sequences were derived from blood, sampled before dendritic cell vaccination. The receptors here all came from a human donor with glioblastoma.

This rearrangement joins TRBV4-1 to TRBJ2-4; TRBD2 is a possible D gene (6 bases). Germline CDR1 MGHRA, CDR2 YSYEKL. V gave up 1 base and J gave up 5 bases, with 24 bases separating them. The CDR3 has 19 residues. CDR3 sequence reads: CASSQGIGRPTRSQNIQYF. In DNA, the CDR3 is TGCGCCAGCAGCCAAGGGATCGGGCGACCGACTAGATCTCAAAACATTCAGTACTTC.

This clone appeared a few times. The chain joins TRBV5-4 to TRBJ1-4; 7 bases fit TRBD1. CDR1 and CDR2 from the germline V gene are SGHNT and YYREEE (reference sequence). The CDR3 has 15 residues. Trimming removed 0 bases from V and 3 bases from J; junction bases left unmatched: 2. Here the CDR3 DNA reads TGTGCCAGCAGCTTGGATGGGACAGCTAATGAAAAACTGTTTTTT. Translated: CASSLDGTANEKLFF.

This clone showed up just a few times. The gene calls are TRBV5-1 and TRBJ1-3, with 7 bases aligning to TRBD1. V trimming: 6 bases; J trimming: 0 bases; junction bases outside the gene matches: 6. The CDR3 spans 15 residues. CDR1 SGHRS and CDR2 YFSETQ come from the germline V gene. The CDR3 nucleotides are TGCGCCAGCAAACCAGGGGGAAGCTCTGGAAACACCATATATTTT. Translated: CASKPGGSSGNTIYF.

The rearrangement uses TRBV27 and TRBJ2-1; 8 bases align to TRBD2. The germline CDR1 and CDR2 sequences are MNHEY and SMNVEV (reference sequence). J was trimmed by 7 bases and V by 5 bases; bases with no gene match: 7. The length of the CDR3 is 14 residues. The CDR3 sequence: CASSPREGGNEQFF. CDR3 in DNA: TGTGCCAGCAGTCCCCGGGAGGGCGGGAATGAGCAGTTCTTC.

The rearrangement links TRBV27 to TRBJ2-7; TRBD1 matches 9 bases. V was pared by 5 bases and J by 2 bases, with 7 bases of the junction left unmatched. CDR1 and CDR2 from the germline V gene are MNHEY and SMNVEV (reference sequence). This CDR3 has 15 amino acids. The CDR3 region is CASSPTGQGPYEQYF. CDR3 DNA sequence: TGTGCCAGCAGTCCCACGGGACAGGGACCCTACGAGCAGTACTTC.

The chain employs TRBV7-9 and TRBJ2-7, with D perhaps TRBD2 (5 bases). Trimming shortened V by 5 bases and J by 5 bases, and 16 bases separated the two germline ends. The CDR3 sequence is 14 residues long. Germline V gene data show CDR1 as SEHNR and CDR2 as FQNEAQ (reference sequence). The CDR3 DNA is TGTGCCAGCAGCCGACCGTTGGGTAGCGACGAGCAGTACTTC. Translated, it gives CASSRPLGSDEQYF.

This clone was seen a single time. V gene TRBV27 combines with J gene TRBJ2-7; a possible D gene is TRBD2 (5 bases). Trimming took off 4 bases at V and 3 bases at J, with 7 bases between the two ends. The germline CDR1 and CDR2 sequences are MNHEY and SMNVEV (reference sequence). This CDR3 comprises 12 residues. The DNA for the CDR3 is TGTGCCAGCAGTTGGGAGAGCTACGAGCAGTACTTC. Translation: CASSWESYEQYF.

This clone appeared a single time. The chain combines TRBV4-3 with TRBJ2-7; D is uncertain. Germline CDR1 is LGHNA and CDR2 is YSLEER. V lost 4 bases and J 2 bases, leaving 12 bases between the germline ends. The CDR3 has 14 residues. The CDR3 region has the DNA TGCGCCAGCAGCCCTGCCCGTTCGGCCTACGAGCAGTACTTC. This translates into CASSPARSAYEQYF.

The chain joins TRBV27 to TRBJ1-2; 7 bases match TRBD1. The CDR3 is 13 amino acids. V was pared by 3 bases and J by 4 bases, with 2 bases of the junction left unmatched. Germline values: CDR1 MNHEY, CDR2 SMNVEV (reference sequence). In nucleotides, the CDR3 is TGTGCCAGCAGTTTCAACAGGGGCTATGGCTACACCTTC. Amino acid sequence: CASSFNRGYGYTF.

The CDR3 bases are TGTGCCAGCGCCCGCGGGGGGGAATCCGGAAACACCATATATTTT. It is translated as CASARGGESGNTIYF. This sequence joins TRBV19 and TRBJ1-3, with D possibly matching TRBD1 (5 bases). The V end was cut by 9 bases, the J end by 4 bases, with 19 bases between. CDR1 LNHDA and CDR2 SQIVND come from the germline V gene (reference sequence). This CDR3 has 15 residues. Variable domain in full (rest from reference TRBV19 and TRBJ1-3): DGGITQSPKYLFRKEGQNVTLSCEQNLNHDAMYWYRQDPGQGLRLIYYSQIVNDFQKGDIAEGYSVSREKKESFPLTVTSAQKNPTAFYLCASARGGESGNTIYFGEGSWLTVV.

The chain combines TRBV10-3 with TRBJ2-7; 9 nucleotides match TRBD2. V dropped 11 bases and J dropped 0; count of bases not matched to a gene: 8. The CDR3 runs 14 residues. Per germline, CDR1 ENHRY and CDR2 SYGVKD. The CDR3 DNA is TGTGCCCCCAGGACTAGCGCAAGCTCCTACGAGCAGTACTTC. It is translated as CAPRTSASSYEQYF.

The chain recombines TRBV6-6 with TRBJ2-7; D is ambiguous. The V gene's germline CDR1 is MNHNY and CDR2 SVGAGI (reference sequence). The CDR3 is 14 amino acids. V was cut by 0 bases and J by 0 bases, with 6 bases left in between. CDR3 bases: TGTGCCAGCAGTTACTCGAGCAACTCCTACGAGCAGTACTTC. Its protein product is CASSYSSNSYEQYF.

The chain uses TRBV11-3 and TRBJ1-4, with D hard to call. This CDR3 is built from 16 residues. Germline V gives CDR1 SGHNT, CDR2 YENEEA. The V end lost 5 bases, the J end lost 3 bases, and 16 bases lay between the germline ends. CDR3 sequence: CASSHNPVSSNEKLFF. CDR3 DNA sequence: TGTGCCAGCAGCCACAATCCAGTATCCTCTAATGAAAAACTGTTTTTT. The variable domain in full, with the rest retrieved from reference TRBV11-3 and TRBJ1-4, is EAGVVQSPRYKIIEKKQPVAFWCNPISGHNTLYWYLQNLGQGPELLIRYENEEAVDDSQLPKDRFSAERLKGVDSTLKIQPAELGDSAVYLCASSHNPVSSNEKLFFGSGTQLSVL.

The chain combines TRBV2 with TRBJ2-2; 9 bases fit TRBD2. The germline gives CDR1 SNHLY, CDR2 FYNNEI. The CDR3 has 18 residues. The J segment lost 2 bases and the V segment lost 6 bases, leaving 13 bases of the junction unmatched. The CDR3, as DNA: TGTGCCAGCAGAGGGGGCCGCGAGCGGGGGGCAAACACCGGGGAGCTGTTTTTT. Its protein product is CASRGGRERGANTGELFF.

The chain couples TRBV7-6 to TRBJ2-3, with TRBD2 matching over 12 bases. The J segment lost 5 bases and the V segment lost 1 base, leaving 4 bases of the junction unmatched. This CDR3 has 16 residues. Looked up from germline, CDR1 is SGHVS and CDR2 is FNYEAQ. CDR3 amino acids: CASSLGSSGGVDTQYF. The CDR3 DNA is TGTGCCAGCAGCTTAGGTTCTAGCGGGGGGGTAGATACGCAGTATTTT.

The V call is TRBV7-9, the J call TRBJ1-4; no clear D gene. CDR1 is SEHNR, CDR2 FQNEAQ, per germline (reference sequence). Trimming cost V 1 base and J 13 bases, with 19 bases left between them. The CDR3 runs to 15 residues. CDR3 DNA: TGTGCCAGCAGCTTAGACCGGACTGGACGGACCCCACTGTTTTTT. Translating it yields CASSLDRTGRTPLFF.